This T cell receptor (beta chain) originates from a study of blood T cell repertoires in COVID-19. The ends were cut back, 6 bases at V and 6 bases at J, with 15 bases in the middle. Germline loops: CDR1 SGDLS, CDR2 YYNGEE. The CDR3 is 13 residues long. Assignments of participants to cohorts depended upon their own reported clinical history. Clones were sequenced by immunoSEQ multiplex PCR, and TCRdb holds only the in-frame ones, with some missing. The sample has roughly 250,000 clones; approximately 85% are singletons. This rearrangement joins TRBV9 to TRBJ1-2; D is undetermined. The origin of this receptor is a woman in her twenties or thirties who had recovered from COVID-19. Sequencing was performed on PBMCs or T cells enriched from blood (not recorded which). This chain's CDR3 is CASNLESGHGYTF. The CDR3 DNA is TGTGCCAGCAACCTCGAGAGCGGTCATGGCTACACCTTC. Using reference TRBV9 and TRBJ1-2 for the parts outside the CDR3, the full variable domain is DSGVTQTPKHLITATGQRVTLRCSPRSGDLSVYWYQQSLDQGLQFLIQYYNGEERAKGNILERFSAQQFPDLHSELNLSSLELGDSALYFCASNLESGHGYTFGSGTRLTVV.